The T cell receptor beta chain under discussion was sequenced for a study of T cell repertoires in ileal Crohn's disease. Profiled with immunoSEQ multiplex PCR; TCRdb holds only in-frame clones, not every one. The profile covers 7,400 or so clones, with 72% appearing a single time and roughly 10% taken by the ten largest. The time point is: neoterminal ileum biopsy at postoperative endoscopy, about 6 months after surgery. The clonotype comes from an adult with Crohn's disease. Sequencing input: ileal tissue.

This CDR3 is CAWNLAGGEQYF. In DNA form, the CDR3 reads TGTGCCTGGAACCTAGCGGGAGGCGAGCAGTACTTC. The rearrangement links TRBV30 to TRBJ2-7; 11 bases agree with TRBD2. After removal of 4 bases from V and 6 bases from J, the junction contained 2 bases not matched to a gene. Germline V lookup: CDR1 GTSNPN, CDR2 SVGIG (reference sequence). The CDR3 loop spans 12 amino acids.